This T cell receptor beta chain was retrieved from a study of CD8 T cells in ankylosing spondylitis. This clonotype was detected ten times or more. No antigen is known for it. Study-wide results and caveats: A subset of motif variants has previously been described in the synovial fluid and blood of reactive arthritis. Seemingly distinctive of ankylosing spondylitis blood was a TCR beta motif formed by eight highly homologous variants.

TCRdb analysed the 5' RACE reads with MiXCR anew, one entry per CDR3 protein. The sample consists of approximately 220,000 distinct CDR3 sequences, around 18% of them appearing once. CDR1 is SQVTM, CDR2 ANQGSEA, per germline. J lost 8 bases, V lost 8 bases, and 7 bases had no gene match. This CDR3 is 12 amino acids long. The sequence came from a male donor with ankylosing spondylitis. Material for sequencing was blood, either unsorted or a sorted T cell fraction (not recorded which). The chain carries TRBV29-1 and TRBJ2-1, with 9 bases lining up with TRBD1. The CDR3 protein is CSLGQGLDEQFF. The CDR3 DNA reads as TGCAGCCTGGGACAGGGATTAGATGAGCAGTTCTTC.